These 21 T cell receptor beta chains were all obtained from the same sample, sequenced in a study of cytomegalovirus exposure and HLA in healthy donors. PCR involved 60 Vbeta and 13 Jbeta primers. The assay was immunoSEQ multiplex PCR, and TCRdb's table has in-frame clones only and misses some. In total, the table holds around 100,000 clones. The sequenced sample was PBMCs. These receptors came from a man aged 35-49 years in good health and CMV-seropositive.

J is TRBJ1-1 and V is TRBV7-3, with D unclear. CDR3 length: 14 amino acids. With 2 bases removed from V and 1 base from J, the gap between germline ends came to 8 bases. Germline-derived CDR1 and CDR2 are SGHTA and FQGTGA. CDR3 in amino acids: CASSLHDTNTEAFF. Written as DNA, the CDR3 is TGTGCCAGCAGCTTACACGACACGAACACTGAAGCTTTCTTT.

V usage is TRBV28 and J usage is TRBJ2-7; 7 positions match TRBD2. The CDR3 contains 14 residues. The ends lost 6 bases at V and 3 bases at J; junction bases unmatched: 8. Germline CDR1 is MDHEN and CDR2 is SYDVKM. CDR3 bases: TGTGCCAGCAGCCCCCTCGCGGGAGACTACGAGCAGTACTTC. Protein: CASSPLAGDYEQYF.

Note on this clone: The junction departs from the called germline gene at one end, perhaps through a read error. In DNA form, the CDR3 reads TGTGCCAGCAGTTTAGGACAAGTTCCCTCCTACGAGCAGTACTTC. Amino acids: CASSLGQVPSYEQYF. The rearrangement joins TRBV7-9 to TRBJ2-7; the D gene is possibly TRBD1 (5 bases). The CDR3 length is 15 residues. The germline CDR1 and CDR2 sequences are SEHNR and FQNEAQ (reference sequence). Based on the CDR3 plus reference TRBV7-9 and TRBJ2-7, the full variable domain is DTGVSQNPRHKITKRGQNVTFRCDPISEHNRLYWYRQTLGQGPEFLTYFQNEAQLEKSRLLSDRFSAERPKGSFSTLEIQRTEQGDSAMYLCASSLGQVPSYEQYFGPGTRLTVT.

V gene TRBV5-1 combines with J gene TRBJ2-1; D unresolved. This CDR3 comprises 19 residues. The germline V gene has CDR1 SGHRS and CDR2 YFSETQ. V gave up 0 bases and J gave up 11 bases, with 30 bases separating them. CDR3 sequence: CASSLAMSTLSFWRNQQFF. In DNA, the CDR3 is TGCGCCAGCAGCTTGGCCATGAGTACTCTCTCATTCTGGAGAAATCAGCAGTTCTTC.

The genes are TRBV5-6 and TRBJ2-5, with 11 bases fitting TRBD2. Germline values: CDR1 SGHDT, CDR2 YYEEEE. J was trimmed by 1 base and V by 6 bases; bases with no gene match: 14. This CDR3 contains 18 residues. In DNA, the CDR3 is TGTGCCAGCAATAGCTTGCTTTTGGGGACTAGCGGCCAAGAGACCCAGTACTTC. Translated, it gives CASNSLLLGTSGQETQYF.

The V gene is TRBV4-2, the J gene TRBJ2-7; 13 bases align to TRBD2. This CDR3 region has 15 residues. Germline trimming cut 4 bases from V and 4 bases from J; bases unmatched to any gene: 4. From germline, CDR1 is LGHNA and CDR2 YNFKEQ. CDR3 coding DNA: TGTGCCAGCAGCCGTGGACTAGCGGGAGCGTACGAGCAGTACTTC. Translating gives CASSRGLAGAYEQYF.

This chain links TRBV28 with TRBJ2-7, with TRBD2 identical over 9 bases. The CDR3 is 13 amino acids. Germline V gene lookup returns CDR1 MDHEN and CDR2 SYDVKM. Trimming took 7 bases from V and 7 from J; bases not matched to a gene: 8. The CDR3 protein is CASKAGGPMEQYF. The CDR3 DNA reads TGTGCCAGCAAGGCGGGAGGGCCCATGGAGCAGTACTTC. The whole variable domain, remainder taken from reference TRBV28 and TRBJ2-7, is DVKVTQSSRYLVKRTGEKVFLECVQDMDHENMFWYRQDPGLGLRLIYFSYDVKMKEKGDIPEGYSVSREKKERFSLILESASTNQTSMYLCASKAGGPMEQYFGPGTRLTVT.

CDR3 in DNA: TGTGCCAGTCCGGTTTACAATGAGCAGTTCTTC. Translated, it gives CASPVYNEQFF. The chain combines TRBV2 with TRBJ2-1; D gene unclear. CDR1 and CDR2 from the germline V gene are SNHLY and FYNNEI. V was clipped by 9 bases and J by 4 bases, with 7 bases between them. CDR3 length: 11 amino acids. The full variable domain, rest sourced from reference TRBV2 and TRBJ2-1, is EPEVTQTPSHQVTQMGQEVILRCVPISNHLYFYWYRQILGQKVEFLVSFYNNEISEKSEIFDDQFSVERPDGSNFTLKIRSTKLEDSAMYFCASPVYNEQFFGPGTRLTVL.

The chain links TRBV6-1 to TRBJ2-5, with 9 bases matching TRBD1. The DNA end lines up better with TRBJ2-7; the J call may be wrong. The CDR3 contains 16 residues. The germline CDR1 and CDR2 sequences are MNHNS and SASEGT. CDR3 amino acids: CASSEALGTGPPEQYF. The CDR3, as DNA: TGTGCCAGCAGTGAAGCCCTGGGGACAGGGCCACCCGAGCAGTACTTC.

The CDR3 DNA reads as TGTGCCAGCAGTGCCCTTGACACAACTAACTATGGCTACACCTTC. It is translated as CASSALDTTNYGYTF. The chain carries TRBV2 and TRBJ1-2, with D unresolved. The germline V gene encodes CDR1 SNHLY and CDR2 FYNNEI. CDR3 length: 15 residues. V was trimmed by 4 bases and J by 0 bases, leaving 12 bases between them.

The chain recombines TRBV5-1 with TRBJ2-1; 12 nucleotides align to TRBD2. This CDR3 comprises 16 residues. The V gene's germline CDR1 is SGHRS and CDR2 YFSETQ. Unmatched junction bases numbered 7, after V lost 4 bases and J lost 5 bases. CDR3 in amino acids: CASSLRTSGNNNEQFF. The CDR3 DNA reads TGCGCCAGCAGCCTCCGGACTAGCGGGAACAACAATGAGCAGTTCTTC.

The rearrangement uses TRBV29-1 and TRBJ1-1, with TRBD1 matching over 8 bases. With 7 bases clipped from V and 4 bases from J, the junction kept 5 bases outside the gene matches. The CDR3 totals 12 residues. Germline V gives CDR1 SQVTM, CDR2 ANQGSEA. Here the CDR3 reads CSAHRGITEAFF. The DNA of the CDR3 is TGCAGCGCTCACAGGGGGATCACTGAAGCTTTCTTT.

Here the CDR3 reads CASSIQLDSGYTF. The CDR3 nucleotides read TGTGCCAGTAGTATACAACTCGACTCTGGCTACACCTTC. V is TRBV19 and J is TRBJ1-2; D ambiguous. CDR3 length: 13 residues. CDR1 and CDR2 from the germline V gene are LNHDA and SQIVND (reference sequence). V was shortened by 2 bases and J by 7 bases, with 11 bases between the two germline ends.

The CDR3 is CASSLVVRTDTQYF. The CDR3 DNA reads as TGTGCCAGCAGCCTAGTAGTACGCACAGATACGCAGTATTTT. This rearrangement joins TRBV7-2 to TRBJ2-3, with D unclear. Looked up from germline, CDR1 is SGHTA and CDR2 is FQGNSA. V was clipped by 5 bases and J by 1 base, with 10 bases between them. The CDR3 spans 14 residues.

The chain has TRBV7-8 and TRBJ2-1; 12 bases fit TRBD2. This CDR3 comprises 16 residues. The V gene end was trimmed by 4 bases and the J gene end by 10 bases; junction bases not matched to a gene: 11. The germline V gene has CDR1 SGHVS and CDR2 FQNEAQ. The CDR3 coding sequence is TGTGCCAGCAGCTCTGGACTAGCGGGGACAATGTTGGAGCAGTTCTTC. This gives the protein CASSSGLAGTMLEQFF.

This chain links TRBV5-6 with TRBJ1-5; 7 bases fit TRBD1. CDR3 length: 16 amino acids. Germline V gene sequence: CDR1 SGHDT, CDR2 YYEEEE. The J segment lost 6 bases and the V segment lost 0 bases, leaving 9 bases of the junction unmatched. The CDR3 nucleotides are TGTGCCAGCAGCTTGGGGGTGGCAAACAGGGGTCAGCCCCAGCATTTT. This encodes CASSLGVANRGQPQHF.

This chain joins TRBV19 and TRBJ2-1; 16 bases fit TRBD2. There are 21 residues in the CDR3. J lost 2 bases, V lost 2 bases, and 12 bases had no gene match. The germline gives CDR1 LNHDA, CDR2 SQIVND (reference sequence). CDR3 DNA: TGTGCCAGTAGTATACAAGGGCCGGGACTAGCGGGGGGGGGTCCCTACAATGAGCAGTTCTTC. The encoded protein is CASSIQGPGLAGGGPYNEQFF. The whole variable domain, filled in from reference TRBV19 and TRBJ2-1, reads DGGITQSPKYLFRKEGQNVTLSCEQNLNHDAMYWYRQDPGQGLRLIYYSQIVNDFQKGDIAEGYSVSREKKESFPLTVTSAQKNPTAFYLCASSIQGPGLAGGGPYNEQFFGPGTRLTVL.

The chain has TRBV7-8 and TRBJ2-1; 13 nucleotides match TRBD2. Germline V gene lookup returns CDR1 SGHVS and CDR2 FQNEAQ. The V segment lost 5 bases and the J segment 8 bases; nucleotides outside the gene matches: 9. The CDR3 is 16 residues long. The CDR3 spells CASSPRTSGSLDEQFF. Written as DNA, the CDR3 is TGTGCCAGCAGCCCTCGGACTAGCGGGAGTCTGGATGAGCAGTTCTTC.

V gene TRBV19 combines with J gene TRBJ1-1; 8 bases agree with TRBD1. Germline CDR1 LNHDA, CDR2 SQIVND (reference sequence). There are 14 residues in the CDR3. J lost 0 bases, V lost 7 bases, and 4 bases had no gene match. CDR3 protein: CASTQTGVNTEAFF. DNA for the CDR3: TGTGCCAGTACCCAGACAGGGGTGAACACTGAAGCTTTCTTT.

V gene TRBV12-5 combines with J gene TRBJ2-7; TRBD1 aligns across 9 bases. The CDR3 runs 13 residues. The germline gives CDR1 LGHNT, CDR2 FRNRAP. The trim removed 8 bases at V and 5 bases at J, leaving 7 bases unmatched. CDR3 protein: CASSRDRVHEQYF. In DNA form, the CDR3 reads TGTGCTAGTTCCCGGGACAGGGTCCACGAGCAGTACTTC.

The J gene is TRBJ2-1, the V gene TRBV9, with a weak D call TRBD1 (7 bases). The V and J ends lost 1 base and 5 bases respectively, with 13 bases between them. CDR1 and CDR2 from the germline V gene are SGDLS and YYNGEE. The length of the CDR3 is 15 residues. This CDR3 reads CASSVHQGGHNEQFF. The CDR3 DNA follows: TGTGCCAGCAGCGTACACCAGGGGGGCCACAATGAGCAGTTCTTC.